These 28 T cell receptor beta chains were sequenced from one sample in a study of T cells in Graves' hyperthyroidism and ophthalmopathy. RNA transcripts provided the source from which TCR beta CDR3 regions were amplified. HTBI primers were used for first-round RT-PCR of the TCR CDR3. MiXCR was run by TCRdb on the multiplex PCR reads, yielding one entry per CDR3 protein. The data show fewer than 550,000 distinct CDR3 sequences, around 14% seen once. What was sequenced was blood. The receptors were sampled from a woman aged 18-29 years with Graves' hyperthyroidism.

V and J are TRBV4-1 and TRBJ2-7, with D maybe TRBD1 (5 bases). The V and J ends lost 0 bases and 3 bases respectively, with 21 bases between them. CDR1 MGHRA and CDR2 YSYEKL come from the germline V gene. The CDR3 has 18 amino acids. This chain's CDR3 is CASSQDWTGRARVYEQYF. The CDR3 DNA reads TGCGCCAGCAGCCAAGATTGGACGGGCAGGGCGCGCGTCTACGAGCAGTACTTC.

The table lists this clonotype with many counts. This CDR3 reads CASSWTSDSYEQYF. CDR3 nucleotide sequence: TGTGCCAGCAGTTGGACTAGCGATTCCTACGAGCAGTACTTC. The V and J genes are TRBV27 and TRBJ2-7; the match to TRBD2 covers 9 bases. Trimming at V came to 4 bases and at J to 1 base, leaving 2 bases not matched to a gene. The germline V gene encodes CDR1 MNHEY and CDR2 SMNVEV (reference sequence). The CDR3 has 14 amino acids.

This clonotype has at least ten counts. CDR3 nucleotide sequence: TGTGCCACCAGTGCGAACGGGCTTCTTAATGAAAAACTGTTTTTT. Residues: CATSANGLLNEKLFF. The chain carries TRBV24-1 and TRBJ1-4; D not resolved. The CDR3 contains 15 residues. V was cut by 5 bases and J by 4 bases, with 13 bases left in between. The V gene's germline CDR1 is KGHDR and CDR2 SFDVKD.

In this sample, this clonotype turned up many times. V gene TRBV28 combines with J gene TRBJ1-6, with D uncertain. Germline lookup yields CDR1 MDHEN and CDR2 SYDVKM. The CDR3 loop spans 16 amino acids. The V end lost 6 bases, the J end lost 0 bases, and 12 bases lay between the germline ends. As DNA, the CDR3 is TGTGCCAGCAGCGGACTTACCGACTCCTATAATTCACCCCTCCACTTT. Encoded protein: CASSGLTDSYNSPLHF.

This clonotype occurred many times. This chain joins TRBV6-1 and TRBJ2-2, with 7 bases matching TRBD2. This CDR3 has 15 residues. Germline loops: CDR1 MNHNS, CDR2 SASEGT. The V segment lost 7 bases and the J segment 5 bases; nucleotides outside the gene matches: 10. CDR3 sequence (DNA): TGTGCCAGCACCCCCCGGACTAGTGGGACCGGGGAGCTGTTTTTT. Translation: CASTPRTSGTGELFF.

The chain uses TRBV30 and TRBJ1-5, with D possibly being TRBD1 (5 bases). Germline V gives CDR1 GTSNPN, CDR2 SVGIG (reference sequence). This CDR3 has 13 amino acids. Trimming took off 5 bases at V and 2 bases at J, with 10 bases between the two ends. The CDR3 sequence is CAWGTAGNQPQHF. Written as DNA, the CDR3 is TGTGCCTGGGGGACGGCAGGCAATCAGCCCCAGCATTTT.

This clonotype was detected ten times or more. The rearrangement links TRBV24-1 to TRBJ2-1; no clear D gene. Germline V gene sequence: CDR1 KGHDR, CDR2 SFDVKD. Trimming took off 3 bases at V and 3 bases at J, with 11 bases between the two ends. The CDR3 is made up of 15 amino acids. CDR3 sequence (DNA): TGTGCCACCAGTGATGTCTTCTCCAACTACAATGAGCAGTTCTTC. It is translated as CATSDVFSNYNEQFF.

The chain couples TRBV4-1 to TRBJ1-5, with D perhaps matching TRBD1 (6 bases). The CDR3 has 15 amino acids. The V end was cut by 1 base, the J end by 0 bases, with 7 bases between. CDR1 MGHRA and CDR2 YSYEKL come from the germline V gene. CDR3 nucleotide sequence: TGCGCCAGCAGCCAAGGGGGGCTTAGCAATCAGCCCCAGCATTTT. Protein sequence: CASSQGGLSNQPQHF.

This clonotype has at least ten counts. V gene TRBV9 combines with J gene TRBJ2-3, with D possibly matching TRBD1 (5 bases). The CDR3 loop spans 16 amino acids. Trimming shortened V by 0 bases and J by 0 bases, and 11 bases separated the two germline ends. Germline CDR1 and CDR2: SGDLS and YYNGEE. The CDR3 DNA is TGTGCCAGCAGCGTAGCTCTGACAGCTAGCACAGATACGCAGTATTTT. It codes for CASSVALTASTDTQYF.

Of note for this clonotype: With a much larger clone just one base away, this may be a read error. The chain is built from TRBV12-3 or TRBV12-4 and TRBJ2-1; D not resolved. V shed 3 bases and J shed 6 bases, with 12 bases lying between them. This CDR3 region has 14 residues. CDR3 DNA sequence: TGTGCCAGCAGTTTCCGGGCCCGCCGCAATGAGCAGTTCTTC. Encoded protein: CASSFRARRNEQFF.

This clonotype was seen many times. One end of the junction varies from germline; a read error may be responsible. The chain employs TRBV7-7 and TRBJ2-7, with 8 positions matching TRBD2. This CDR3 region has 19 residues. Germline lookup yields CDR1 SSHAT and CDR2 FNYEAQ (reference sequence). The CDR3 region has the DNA TGTGCTAGCAGCTCCGGCCGGGGGGGTTTTTCCTTACCCTCCTACGAGCAGTACTTC. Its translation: CASSSGRGGFSLPSYEQYF.

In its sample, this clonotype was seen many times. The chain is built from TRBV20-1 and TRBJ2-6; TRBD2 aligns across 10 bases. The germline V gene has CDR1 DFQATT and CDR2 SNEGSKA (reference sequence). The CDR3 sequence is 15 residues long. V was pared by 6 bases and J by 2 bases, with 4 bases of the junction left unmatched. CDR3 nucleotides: TGCAGTGCGTCTCTAGCGGGAGCTGGGGCCAACGTCCTGACTTTC. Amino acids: CSASLAGAGANVLTF.

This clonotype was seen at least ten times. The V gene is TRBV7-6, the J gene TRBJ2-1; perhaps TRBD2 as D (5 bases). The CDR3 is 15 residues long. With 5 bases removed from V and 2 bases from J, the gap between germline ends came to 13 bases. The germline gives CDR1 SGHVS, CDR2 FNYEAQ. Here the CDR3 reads CASSRLSGTYNEQFF. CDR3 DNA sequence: TGTGCCAGCAGCCGTTTAAGCGGCACCTACAATGAGCAGTTCTTC.

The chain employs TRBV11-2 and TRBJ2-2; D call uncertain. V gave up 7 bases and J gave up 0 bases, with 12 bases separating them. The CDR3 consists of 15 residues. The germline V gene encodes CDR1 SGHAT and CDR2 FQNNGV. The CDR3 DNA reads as TGTGCCAGCACCCTCCGGGTAGCGAACACCGGGGAGCTGTTTTTT. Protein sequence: CASTLRVANTGELFF.

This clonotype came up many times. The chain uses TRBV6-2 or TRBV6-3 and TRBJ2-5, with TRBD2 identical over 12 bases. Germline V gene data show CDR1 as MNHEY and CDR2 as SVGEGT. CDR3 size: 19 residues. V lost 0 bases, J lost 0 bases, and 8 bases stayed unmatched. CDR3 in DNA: TGTGCCAGCAGTTACTCCAACCTAGGACTAGCGGGAAACCAAGAGACCCAGTACTTC. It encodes CASSYSNLGLAGNQETQYF.

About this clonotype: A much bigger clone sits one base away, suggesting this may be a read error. CDR3 loop: CASNGLDQETQYF. CDR3 nucleotides: TGTGCCAGCAATGGACTCGACCAAGAGACCCAGTACTTC. The V and J genes are TRBV2 and TRBJ2-5; maybe TRBD2 (5 bases). Trimming pared 7 bases from V and 0 bases from J, leaving 9 bases between. Germline CDR1 is SNHLY and CDR2 is FYNNEI. The CDR3 sequence is 13 residues long.

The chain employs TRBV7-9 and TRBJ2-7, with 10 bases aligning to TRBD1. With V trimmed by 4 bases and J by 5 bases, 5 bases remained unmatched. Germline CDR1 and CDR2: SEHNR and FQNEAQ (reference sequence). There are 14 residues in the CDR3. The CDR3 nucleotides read TGTGCCAGCAGCTCCTCGACAGGGGGCGACGAGCAGTACTTC. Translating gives CASSSSTGGDEQYF.

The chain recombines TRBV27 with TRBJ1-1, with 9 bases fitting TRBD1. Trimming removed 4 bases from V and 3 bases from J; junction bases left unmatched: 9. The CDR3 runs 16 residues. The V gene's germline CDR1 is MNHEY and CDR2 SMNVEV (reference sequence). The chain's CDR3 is CASSWSGTGTYTEAFF. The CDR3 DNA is TGTGCCAGCAGTTGGTCCGGGACAGGGACATACACTGAAGCTTTCTTT.

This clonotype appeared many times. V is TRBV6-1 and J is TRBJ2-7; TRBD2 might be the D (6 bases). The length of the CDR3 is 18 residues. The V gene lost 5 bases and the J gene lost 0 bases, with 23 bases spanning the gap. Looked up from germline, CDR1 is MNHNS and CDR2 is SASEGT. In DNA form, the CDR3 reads TGTGCCAGCAGTCCTACCCCGGCGGGGCGTTTCTTCTCCTACGAGCAGTACTTC. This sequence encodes CASSPTPAGRFFSYEQYF.

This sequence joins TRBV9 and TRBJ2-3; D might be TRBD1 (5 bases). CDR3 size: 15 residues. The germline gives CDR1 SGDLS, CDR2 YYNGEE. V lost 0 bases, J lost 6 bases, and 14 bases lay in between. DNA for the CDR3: TGTGCCAGCAGCGTAGACACCCTGACAGACGATACGCAGTATTTT. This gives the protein CASSVDTLTDDTQYF.

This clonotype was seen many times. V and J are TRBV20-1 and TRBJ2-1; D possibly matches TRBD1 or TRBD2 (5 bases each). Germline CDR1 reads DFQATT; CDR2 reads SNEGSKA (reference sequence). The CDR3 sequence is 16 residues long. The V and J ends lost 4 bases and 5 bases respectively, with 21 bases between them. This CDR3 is CSANPWGLRRNNEQFF. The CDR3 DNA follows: TGCAGTGCTAACCCTTGGGGGTTGCGGAGGAACAATGAGCAGTTCTTC.

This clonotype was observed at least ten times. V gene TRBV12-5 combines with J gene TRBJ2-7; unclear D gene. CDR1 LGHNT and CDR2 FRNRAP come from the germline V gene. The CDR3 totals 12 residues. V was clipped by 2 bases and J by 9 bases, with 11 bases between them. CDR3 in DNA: TGTGCTAGTGGTTTGCCCCTCCGGAGGCAGTACTTC. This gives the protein CASGLPLRRQYF.

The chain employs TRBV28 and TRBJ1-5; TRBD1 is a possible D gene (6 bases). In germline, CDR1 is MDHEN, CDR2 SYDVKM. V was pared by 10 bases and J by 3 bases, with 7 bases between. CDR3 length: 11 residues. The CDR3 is CATGDNQPQHF. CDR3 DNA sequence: TGTGCCACAGGGGACAATCAGCCCCAGCATTTT.

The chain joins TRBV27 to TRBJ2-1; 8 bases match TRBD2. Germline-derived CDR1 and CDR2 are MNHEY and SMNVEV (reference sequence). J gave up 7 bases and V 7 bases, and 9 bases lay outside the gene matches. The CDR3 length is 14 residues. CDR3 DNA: TGTGCCAGCATCGTCAGGGGCGGGAGGAATGAGCAGTTCTTC. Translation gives CASIVRGGRNEQFF.

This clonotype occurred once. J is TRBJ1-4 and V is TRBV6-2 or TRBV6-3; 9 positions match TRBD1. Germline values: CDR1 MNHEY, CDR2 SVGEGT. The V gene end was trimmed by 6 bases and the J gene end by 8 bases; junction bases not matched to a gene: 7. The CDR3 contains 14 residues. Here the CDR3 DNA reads TGTGCCAGCAGCCGGACAGGGGAGGGAGAAAAACTGTTTTTT. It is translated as CASSRTGEGEKLFF.

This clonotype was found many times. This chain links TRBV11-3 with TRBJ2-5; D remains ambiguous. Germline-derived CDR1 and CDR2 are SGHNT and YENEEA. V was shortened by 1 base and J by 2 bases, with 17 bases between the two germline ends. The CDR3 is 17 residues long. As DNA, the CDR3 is TGTGCCAGCAGCTTAGGTCGGTGGCCGGGTGGTCAAGAGACCCAGTACTTC. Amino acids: CASSLGRWPGGQETQYF.

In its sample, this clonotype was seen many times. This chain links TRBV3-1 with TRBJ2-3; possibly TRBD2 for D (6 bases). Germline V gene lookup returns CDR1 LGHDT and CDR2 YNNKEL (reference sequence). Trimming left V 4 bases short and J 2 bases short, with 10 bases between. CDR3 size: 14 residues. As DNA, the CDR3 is TGTGCCAGCAGCCCCTCACTAGCCACAGATACGCAGTATTTT. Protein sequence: CASSPSLATDTQYF.

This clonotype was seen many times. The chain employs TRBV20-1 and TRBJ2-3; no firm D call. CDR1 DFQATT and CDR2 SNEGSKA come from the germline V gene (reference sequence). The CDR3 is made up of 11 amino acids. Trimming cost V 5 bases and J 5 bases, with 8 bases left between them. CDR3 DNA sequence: TGCAGTGCTCAAAAGGGAGATACGCAGTATTTT. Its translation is CSAQKGDTQYF.